This T cell receptor beta chain was retrieved from a study of blood T cells in healthy people across ages. CDR3 size: 13 residues. After removal of 4 bases from V and 2 bases from J, the junction contained 4 bases not matched to a gene. Germline lookup yields CDR1 GTSNPN and CDR2 SVGIG (reference sequence). With a J-beta primer mix and a sample-barcoded 5' primer, a second PCR ran about 7 to 12 cycles. Using its own MiXCR run on the 5' RACE reads, TCRdb lists one record per CDR3 protein. The data contain about 780,000 distinct CDR3 sequences, roughly 25% of them singletons. General study results and limits: TCR beta diversity, measured per million T cells, fell in a roughly linear way with age.

This clonotype was observed a handful of times. The antigen remains undetermined. This sample also belongs to another study, concerning T cells of mothers and their children.

The sample consisted of blood. The receptor comes from a boy younger than 18 in good health. The chain carries TRBV30 and TRBJ2-7; 8 bases agree with TRBD1. The CDR3 nucleotides are TGTGCCTGGATGCAGGGGGCTACCTACGAGCAGTACTTC. It encodes CAWMQGATYEQYF.